The sequence of this TCR beta chain was determined in a study of cytomegalovirus exposure and HLA in healthy donors. When sampled, the donors appeared nominally healthy, though they likely had unrecorded immune exposures. Note on this clone: Antigen unknown.

Study-wide results and caveats: Among TCR sequences, most were rare, though some public TCRs appeared in many donors.

Losses at the gene ends were 5 bases for V and 2 bases for J; bases not matched to a gene: 4. CDR1 and CDR2 (germline): SGHTA, FQGNSA. This CDR3 is built from 14 residues. Researchers ran the PCR with 60 Vbeta and 13 Jbeta primers. In the original workflow: Later, some 75 million unique TCR beta chains were counted in an analysis, and about 12 million of them were shared. Sequencing was performed with immunoSEQ multiplex PCR; in TCRdb, only in-frame clones are kept and a portion is missing. V, J and clone size are those of that table, while D and trimming were read from the DNA. This sample's table reports about 60,000 clones.

This chain connects TRBV7-2 to TRBJ1-2; 8 bases match TRBD1. The sample consisted of PBMCs. The clonotype originates from a middle-aged man in good health and CMV-seropositive. CDR3 nucleotide sequence: TGTGCCAGCAGCGGCAGGGGGCTAAACTATGGCTACACCTTC. It yields the protein CASSGRGLNYGYTF.